Each of the 7 T cell receptor beta chains below was sequenced from the same sample in a study of blood T cell repertoires in COVID-19. Sequencing was performed with immunoSEQ multiplex PCR; in TCRdb, only in-frame clones are kept and a portion is missing. The sample yields under 200,000 clones, around nine tenths seen once. The source material was peripheral blood. These receptors all come from a man between 45 and 60 years old with acute or convalescent COVID-19.

The V gene is TRBV29-1, the J gene TRBJ2-5; 10 bases fit TRBD2. The CDR3 consists of 15 residues. The V gene end was trimmed by 0 bases and the J gene end by 8 bases; junction bases not matched to a gene: 9. The germline V gene encodes CDR1 SQVTM and CDR2 ANQGSEA. The CDR3 sequence: CSVEDQPSGSGTQYF. In DNA form, the CDR3 reads TGCAGCGTTGAAGATCAGCCTAGCGGGAGTGGTACCCAGTACTTC. Supplemented by reference TRBV29-1 and TRBJ2-5, the full variable domain reads SAVISQKPSRDICQRGTSLTIQCQVDSQVTMMFWYRQQPGQSLTLIATANQGSEATYESGFVIDKFPISRPNLTFSTLTVSNMSPEDSSIYLCSVEDQPSGSGTQYFGPGTRLLVL.

The chain links TRBV9 to TRBJ2-3; tentatively, D is TRBD2 (7 bases). Trimming removed 1 base from V and 10 bases from J, with 22 bases in between. Germline CDR1 and CDR2: SGDLS and YYNGEE. The CDR3 totals 16 residues. In nucleotides, the CDR3 is TGTGCCAGCAGCGTATGGGCGGGGGCCCAGTCCGTTGCGCAGTATTTT. Its translation: CASSVWAGAQSVAQYF.

The CDR3 DNA reads as TGTGCCAGCAGCCTATCCGGGACAGGAGCCTACGAGCAGTACGTC. Its protein is CASSLSGTGAYEQYV. The V call is TRBV7-3, the J call TRBJ2-7, with 8 nucleotides matching TRBD1. The CDR3 has 15 amino acids. CDR1 is SGHTA, CDR2 FQGTGA, per germline. V was clipped by 5 bases and J by 2 bases; unmatched bases: 8.

The genes are TRBV3-1 (or the pseudogene TRBV3-2) and TRBJ1-2, with 7 bases aligning to TRBD1. The CDR3 totals 16 residues. Germline V gene sequence: CDR1 LGHDT, CDR2 YNNKEL (reference sequence). Losses at the gene ends were 1 base for V and 5 bases for J; bases not matched to a gene: 10. The CDR3 reads CASSQGTGVFGYGYTF. CDR3 nucleotides: TGTGCCAGCAGCCAAGGCACAGGGGTTTTTGGATATGGCTACACCTTC.

V gene TRBV7-2 combines with J gene TRBJ1-1, with unresolved D. V was clipped by 1 base and J by 1 base, with 7 bases between them. This CDR3 is 14 amino acids long. The germline gives CDR1 SGHTA, CDR2 FQGNSA. CDR3 bases: TGTGCCAGCAGCTTAGGACCAGGGAACACTGAAGCTTTCTTT. This sequence encodes CASSLGPGNTEAFF.

The chain couples TRBV7-9 to TRBJ1-3; tentative D call: TRBD1 (6 bases). Deletions cut 5 bases from V and 0 bases from J, with 11 bases between. CDR3 size: 15 residues. Germline V gene data show CDR1 as SEHNR and CDR2 as FQNEAQ (reference sequence). The CDR3 bases are TGTGCCAGCAGCAACAGGGCTAACTCTGGAAACACCATATATTTT. It translates to CASSNRANSGNTIYF.

This chain uses TRBV5-8 with TRBJ2-5; TRBD1 aligns across 10 bases. Germline assignment: CDR1 SGHTS and CDR2 YDEGEE. The CDR3 has 15 residues. J gave up 4 bases and V 5 bases, and 8 bases lay outside the gene matches. CDR3: CASRPGQGSGETQYF. CDR3 nucleotides: TGTGCCAGCAGGCCGGGACAGGGGTCCGGAGAGACCCAGTACTTC.